This TCR beta chain was identified during a study of T-cell reconstitution after alpha-beta-depleted transplantation in children. Molecular barcoding with unique molecular identifiers was used for the TCRbeta library. TCRdb processed the PCR reads anew with MiXCR; each CDR3 protein has one entry. This table holds around 670,000 distinct CDR3 sequences, about an eighth found once. Only a few counts were recorded for this clonotype. The germline V gene encodes CDR1 SNHLY and CDR2 FYNNEI. There are 14 residues in the CDR3. Trimming took 4 bases from V and 4 from J; bases not matched to a gene: 4. The TCR sequence derives from a girl aged 2-10 years with congenital amegakaryocytic thrombocytopenia, due to receive a stem cell transplant. The source material was PBMCs, sampled before TCRalphabeta/CD19-depleted stem cell transplant. V usage is TRBV2 and J usage is TRBJ2-5, with TRBD2 matching over 9 bases. CDR3 region: CASSALAGRETQYF. The CDR3 DNA reads TGTGCCAGCAGTGCCCTAGCGGGACGAGAGACCCAGTACTTC.